This TCR beta chain is drawn from a study of blood T cell repertoires in COVID-19. Turning to the study itself: Donors in the United States, Italy and Spain gave samples during acute or convalescent COVID-19.

As originally analysed: Nucleated cell number was recorded as an estimate derived from reference gene primer amplification. Only in-frame clones appear in the TCRdb table, and some are missing; sequencing was by immunoSEQ multiplex PCR. V and J calls and clone size come straight from that table; D and trimming were deduced from the DNA. The sample shows 150,000 to 200,000 clones, approximately 90% of them seen only once. The length of the CDR3 is 18 residues. V shed 4 bases and J shed 5 bases, with 23 bases lying between them. Per the germline V gene, CDR1 is SGHVS and CDR2 is FNYEAQ. The sequenced material came from peripheral blood. The V call is TRBV7-6, the J call TRBJ2-2; possibly TRBD2 for D (6 bases). This receptor was identified in a man aged 18 to 30 who had recovered from COVID-19. Here the CDR3 reads CASSYLSPGEGWTGELFF. CDR3 nucleotide sequence: TGTGCCAGCAGCTACCTAAGCCCGGGAGAGGGATGGACCGGGGAGCTGTTTTTT.